These 29 T cell receptor beta chains originate from one sample sequenced in a study of cytomegalovirus exposure and HLA in healthy donors. The PCR made use of 60 Vbeta and 13 Jbeta primers. The repertoire was sequenced with immunoSEQ multiplex PCR; TCRdb's copy has only in-frame clones and lacks some. The sample comprises roughly 110,000 clones, more than 70% of which are singletons, and 2% to 3% rests with the top ten. Sequenced: PBMCs. The receptors were gathered from a man between 18 and 29 years old in good health and CMV-seronegative.

This clone was detected only a few times. The chain combines TRBV11-3 with TRBJ1-1; D unclear. From germline, CDR1 is SGHNT and CDR2 YENEEA. The V end lost 4 bases, the J end lost 1 base, and 7 bases lay between the germline ends. The CDR3 is 13 residues long. The CDR3 DNA is TGTGCCAGCAGCTCTAGGCAGAACACTGAAGCTTTCTTT. This codes for CASSSRQNTEAFF.

The chain employs TRBV4-2 and TRBJ2-6; maybe TRBD2 (5 bases). V was clipped by 0 bases and J by 0 bases, with 12 bases between them. CDR3 length equals 18 residues. Germline V gene lookup returns CDR1 LGHNA and CDR2 YNFKEQ. Here the CDR3 reads CASSQDSGIGSGANVLTF. In DNA form, the CDR3 reads TGTGCCAGCAGCCAAGATTCGGGGATCGGCTCTGGGGCCAACGTCCTGACTTTC.

As concerns this clone: Other DNA variants within this sample encode the same CDR3. The V and J genes are TRBV27 and TRBJ1-4; possible D gene TRBD1, 5 bases. V was pared by 3 bases and J by 3 bases, with 8 bases between. The CDR3 runs 14 residues. CDR1 is MNHEY and CDR2 is SMNVEV in the germline V gene (reference sequence). CDR3 nucleotides: TGTGCCAGCAGTTTGACAGCCCCTAATGAAAAACTGTTTTTT. Encoded protein: CASSLTAPNEKLFF.

In the case of this clone: Different DNA sequences within this sample yield the same CDR3. CDR3 bases: TGTGCCAGCAGCCTTCAAGACAGAATGAACACTGAAGCTTTCTTT. It encodes CASSLQDRMNTEAFF. The chain is built from TRBV6-5 and TRBJ1-1, with D tentatively TRBD1 (5 bases). Germline values: CDR1 MNHEY, CDR2 SVGAGI. CDR3 length: 15 residues. Trimming removed 6 bases from V and 0 bases from J, with 14 bases in between.

The chain's CDR3 is CASRLTEDSNNSPLHF. DNA for the CDR3: TGTGCCAGCAGACTCACGGAGGACTCGAATAATTCACCCCTCCACTTT. The rearrangement links TRBV27 to TRBJ1-6; D uncertain. Trimming shortened V by 6 bases and J by 5 bases, and 17 bases separated the two germline ends. Germline CDR1 MNHEY, CDR2 SMNVEV (reference sequence). This CDR3 is 16 amino acids long.

The table lists this clone with a few counts. The chain uses TRBV7-9 and TRBJ1-4; unclear D gene. Germline V gives CDR1 SEHNR, CDR2 FQNEAQ (reference sequence). The CDR3 has 16 amino acids. Trimming pared 5 bases from V and 5 bases from J, leaving 18 bases between. The CDR3 DNA reads TGTGCCAGCAGCCGACGCATGGAGTCCGGGAATGAAAAACTGTTTTTT. It codes for CASSRRMESGNEKLFF.

The CDR3 reads CASSVAGGPGTQYF. The CDR3 DNA reads as TGTGCCAGCAGTGTAGCGGGGGGGCCGGGGACCCAGTACTTC. The chain has TRBV6-1 and TRBJ2-5; 11 positions agree with TRBD2. The CDR3 loop spans 14 amino acids. Trimming at V came to 4 bases and at J to 7 bases, leaving 5 bases not matched to a gene. CDR1 and CDR2 from the germline V gene are MNHNS and SASEGT.

Only a few counts were recorded for this clone. The chain joins TRBV4-3 to TRBJ2-6, with 7 bases lining up with TRBD1. Germline lookup yields CDR1 LGHNA and CDR2 YSLEER. V trimming: 0 bases; J trimming: 4 bases; junction bases outside the gene matches: 3. This CDR3 has 16 residues. The DNA of the CDR3 is TGCGCCAGCAGCCAAGAAGGCAGGGGGGGGGCCAACGTCCTGACTTTC. Amino acids: CASSQEGRGGANVLTF.

J is TRBJ2-5 and V is TRBV5-1; 11 bases map to TRBD2. After removal of 5 bases from V and 5 bases from J, the junction contained 8 bases not matched to a gene. Germline V gene sequence: CDR1 SGHRS, CDR2 YFSETQ. The CDR3 extends over 15 amino acids. In DNA, the CDR3 is TGCGCCAGCAGAACCGGGACTAGCGGCCTGGAGACCCAGTACTTC. It encodes CASRTGTSGLETQYF.

The chain has TRBV7-8 and TRBJ2-6; 7 bases map to TRBD2. Unmatched junction bases numbered 6, after V lost 1 base and J lost 0 bases. CDR1 and CDR2 from the germline V gene are SGHVS and FQNEAQ. This CDR3 spans 18 amino acids. CDR3: CASSLVGLDFSGANVLTF. The CDR3 nucleotides read TGTGCCAGCAGCTTAGTCGGACTAGACTTCTCTGGGGCCAACGTCCTGACTTTC.

V gene TRBV5-4 combines with J gene TRBJ1-6; a possible D gene is TRBD1 (5 bases). This CDR3 has 14 amino acids. Germline V gene data show CDR1 as SGHNT and CDR2 as YYREEE (reference sequence). V lost 7 bases and J lost 7, with 15 bases in between. As DNA, the CDR3 is TGTGCCAGCGCTCCGACAGTTATCAATTCACCCCTCCACTTT. It specifies CASAPTVINSPLHF.

This clone came up a few times. The chain employs TRBV11-2 and TRBJ1-1, with D hard to call. CDR1 is SGHAT, CDR2 FQNNGV, per germline. This CDR3 contains 15 residues. V gave up 0 bases and J gave up 5 bases, with 13 bases separating them. The CDR3 region is CASSLERVRGTEAFF. CDR3 nucleotide sequence: TGTGCCAGCAGCTTAGAGCGGGTGCGAGGTACTGAAGCTTTCTTT.

The V and J genes are TRBV10-3 and TRBJ1-2, with 9 positions matching TRBD1. This CDR3 contains 15 residues. V lost 8 bases to trimming and J lost 6 bases; unmatched junction nucleotides: 13. Germline values: CDR1 ENHRY, CDR2 SYGVKD. Written as DNA, the CDR3 is TGTGCCATCGACCAAAACGGCGGGACAGGGAATGGCTACACCTTC. This gives the protein CAIDQNGGTGNGYTF.

V and J are TRBV10-1 and TRBJ2-5, with D unclear. The CDR3 sequence is 13 residues long. V shed 3 bases and J shed 7 bases, with 12 bases lying between them. Germline lookup yields CDR1 WNHNN and CDR2 SYGVQD (reference sequence). CDR3 DNA: TGCGCCAGCAGTGACACACACGAGGCGACCCAGTACTTC. The encoded protein is CASSDTHEATQYF.

The table lists this clone with a few counts. The V call is TRBV7-2, the J call TRBJ1-1, with D perhaps TRBD1 (6 bases). Germline values: CDR1 SGHTA, CDR2 FQGNSA. Trimming shortened V by 0 bases and J by 4 bases, and 9 bases separated the two germline ends. The length of the CDR3 is 14 residues. The CDR3 coding sequence is TGTGCCAGCAGCTTAGCTCCAGGGGTCACTGAAGCTTTCTTT. Protein sequence: CASSLAPGVTEAFF.

This clone was counted a few times. The V call is TRBV28, the J call TRBJ1-1; 8 nucleotides match TRBD1. This CDR3 is built from 15 residues. Losses at the gene ends were 6 bases for V and 2 bases for J; bases not matched to a gene: 8. Germline V CDR1 and CDR2: MDHEN, SYDVKM. The CDR3 sequence is CASSRRTGQNTEAFF. For the CDR3, the DNA is TGTGCCAGCAGCCGCAGGACAGGGCAAAACACTGAAGCTTTCTTT.

This clone was seen just once. The J gene is TRBJ1-4, the V gene TRBV29-1; no definite D call. V was cut by 6 bases and J by 0 bases, with 14 bases left in between. This CDR3 contains 15 residues. Germline V gene lookup returns CDR1 SQVTM and CDR2 ANQGSEA. CDR3 in DNA: TGCAGCGTCCTGCCAACTAGTTCAACTAATGAAAAACTGTTTTTT. It translates to CSVLPTSSTNEKLFF.

The CDR3 reads CASSRAGGTDTQYF. For the CDR3, the DNA is TGCGCCAGCAGCCGGGCGGGGGGCACAGATACGCAGTATTTT. The genes are TRBV5-1 and TRBJ2-3; 7 nucleotides agree with TRBD2. The ends lost 4 bases at V and 1 base at J; junction bases unmatched: 3. Germline CDR1 reads SGHRS; CDR2 reads YFSETQ. The CDR3 extends over 14 amino acids.

The chain combines TRBV4-3 with TRBJ2-1, with D maybe TRBD2 (7 bases). The V and J ends lost 0 bases and 7 bases respectively, with 13 bases between them. Germline V CDR1 and CDR2: LGHNA, YSLEER. The CDR3 extends over 15 amino acids. DNA of the CDR3: TGCGCCAGCAGCCAAGATGAGGGGGGGCCTAATGAGCAGTTCTTC. Amino acid sequence: CASSQDEGGPNEQFF.

CDR3 bases: TGTGCCAGCAGCCGCACCGGGGTGAACACTGAAGCTTTCTTT. It encodes CASSRTGVNTEAFF. The J gene is TRBJ1-1, the V gene TRBV7-9; the D is unclear. V lost 5 bases to trimming and J lost 0 bases, with 10 bases between them. The CDR3 covers 14 residues. The germline V gene encodes CDR1 SEHNR and CDR2 FQNEAQ (reference sequence).

The rearrangement joins TRBV18 to TRBJ1-1; D is undetermined. This CDR3 has 16 residues. Between the trimmed V and J ends, which lost 2 bases and 0 bases, there was a span of 13 bases. Germline V gene lookup returns CDR1 KGHSH and CDR2 LQKENI. The CDR3 DNA follows: TGTGCCAGCTCACCAAAGGAGGGCCAACTGAACACTGAAGCTTTCTTT. The encoded protein is CASSPKEGQLNTEAFF.

This chain links TRBV4-2 with TRBJ2-7, with 11 positions matching TRBD2. The germline gives CDR1 LGHNA, CDR2 YNFKEQ. The CDR3 has 18 residues. With V trimmed by 4 bases and J by 0 bases, 11 bases remained unmatched. The CDR3 spells CASSRQVTSGGNSYEQYF. The CDR3 nucleotides are TGTGCCAGCAGCCGGCAGGTCACTAGCGGGGGAAACTCCTACGAGCAGTACTTC.

This clone was detected only a few times. This chain connects TRBV4-3 to TRBJ2-7; the D is unclear. This CDR3 contains 15 residues. V dropped 3 bases and J dropped 2 bases, with 14 bases sitting between them. The germline V gene has CDR1 LGHNA and CDR2 YSLEER. DNA for the CDR3: TGCGCCAGCAGCCACTCGTACCGGCAGGCCTACGAGCAGTACTTC. This gives the protein CASSHSYRQAYEQYF.

The V call is TRBV7-6, the J call TRBJ2-1; 7 nucleotides align to TRBD1. There are 13 residues in the CDR3. V shed 5 bases, J shed 7 bases, and the junction held 5 bases outside the gene matches. Germline lookup yields CDR1 SGHVS and CDR2 FNYEAQ. The CDR3 sequence: CASSQGQLNEQFF. CDR3 bases: TGTGCCAGCAGCCAGGGACAGCTAAATGAGCAGTTCTTC.

The chain combines TRBV25-1 with TRBJ1-5, with a possible D match to TRBD1 (5 bases). Trimming stripped 4 bases from V and 4 bases from J, with 14 bases between. The germline gives CDR1 MGHDK, CDR2 SYGVNS. The CDR3 runs 15 residues. DNA for the CDR3: TGTGCCAGCAGTGGGGAGGACACCCAAAATCAGCCCCAGCATTTT. Protein: CASSGEDTQNQPQHF. Supplemented by reference TRBV25-1 and TRBJ1-5, the full variable domain reads EADIYQTPRYLVIGTGKKITLECSQTMGHDKMYWYQQDPGMELHLIHYSYGVNSTEKGDLSSESTVSRIRTEHFPLTLESARPSHTSQYLCASSGEDTQNQPQHFGDGTRLSIL.

The V call is TRBV5-4, the J call TRBJ2-1, with 9 nucleotides matching TRBD2. From germline, CDR1 is SGHNT and CDR2 YYREEE (reference sequence). Losses at the gene ends were 3 bases for V and 5 bases for J; bases not matched to a gene: 6. CDR3 length: 15 residues. CDR3 sequence: CASSWAGGPNNEQFF. The CDR3, as DNA: TGTGCCAGCAGCTGGGCGGGGGGGCCTAACAATGAGCAGTTCTTC.

This clone is a singleton in its sample. The rearrangement uses TRBV4-3 and TRBJ1-1, with 7 nucleotides matching TRBD1. CDR1 and CDR2 from the germline V gene are LGHNA and YSLEER. This CDR3 is built from 14 residues. Losses at the gene ends were 1 base for V and 2 bases for J; bases not matched to a gene: 1. The CDR3 loop is CASSQGQGNTEAFF. The CDR3 DNA reads TGCGCCAGCAGCCAAGGACAGGGCAACACTGAAGCTTTCTTT.

This chain connects TRBV28 to TRBJ2-1; 11 nucleotides agree with TRBD1. V dropped 2 bases and J dropped 4; count of bases not matched to a gene: 4. The CDR3 spans 16 residues. Per the germline V gene, CDR1 is MDHEN and CDR2 is SYDVKM. The DNA of the CDR3 is TGTGCCAGCAGTTTAGCGGACAGGGGGCGTTACAATGAGCAGTTCTTC. Encoded protein: CASSLADRGRYNEQFF.

About this clone itself: Distinct nucleotide sequences in the sample also encode this CDR3. V is TRBV2 and J is TRBJ2-7; D gene unclear. V was cut by 3 bases and J by 4 bases, with 4 bases left in between. CDR3 length: 11 amino acids. Germline-derived CDR1 and CDR2 are SNHLY and FYNNEI. The CDR3 is CASSERYEQYF. The DNA of the CDR3 is TGTGCCAGCAGTGAGAGGTACGAGCAGTACTTC.